This T cell receptor (beta chain) was sequenced during a study of cytomegalovirus exposure and HLA in healthy donors. General observations from the study: Links to common viral pathogens appeared, in a later analysis, for several of the most significant clusters.

Germline V gene data show CDR1 as SEHNR and CDR2 as FQNEAQ (reference sequence). V lost 4 bases to trimming and J lost 7 bases, with 11 bases between them. The length of the CDR3 is 12 residues. Remarks on this clone: Its matching antigen is unknown.

In the PCR, 60 Vbeta and 13 Jbeta primers were used. Clones were sequenced by immunoSEQ multiplex PCR, and TCRdb holds only the in-frame ones, with some missing. In the table there are roughly 120,000 clones, roughly a tenth of which are singletons. The V call is TRBV7-9, the J call TRBJ2-7; unclear D gene. This sequence originates from a man under 40 in good health and CMV-seronegative. The specimen was PBMCs. The CDR3 loop reads CASSSITVEQYF. The CDR3 region has the DNA TGTGCCAGCAGCTCAATCACAGTGGAGCAGTACTTC.